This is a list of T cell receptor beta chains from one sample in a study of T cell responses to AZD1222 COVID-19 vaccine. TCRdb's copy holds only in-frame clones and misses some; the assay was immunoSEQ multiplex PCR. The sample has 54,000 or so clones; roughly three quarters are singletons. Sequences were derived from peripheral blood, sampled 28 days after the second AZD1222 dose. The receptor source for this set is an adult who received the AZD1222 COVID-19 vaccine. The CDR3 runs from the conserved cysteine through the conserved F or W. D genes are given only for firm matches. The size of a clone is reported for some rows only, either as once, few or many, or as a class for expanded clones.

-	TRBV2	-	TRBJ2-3	TGTGCCAGCGGAGGGGGCCTGACCTCTAGCACAGATACGCAGTATTTT	CASGGGLTSSTDTQYF
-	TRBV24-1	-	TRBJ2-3	TGTGCCACCAGTTTTGCGGGCTCTAGCACAGATACGCAGTATTTT	CATSFAGSSTDTQYF
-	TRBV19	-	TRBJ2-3	TGTGCCAGTATGCAACGGCGTGCGGATACGCAGTATTTT	CASMQRRADTQYF
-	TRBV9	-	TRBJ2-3	TGTGCCAGCAGCGTAGGAAGCCTAGCTAGTTCAGATACGCAGTATTTT	CASSVGSLASSDTQYF
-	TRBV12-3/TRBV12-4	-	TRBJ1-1	TGTGCCAGCATCACCACAGGGAACACTGAAGCTTTCTTT	CASITTGNTEAFF
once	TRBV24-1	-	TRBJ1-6	TGTGCCACCAGTGACCCGGGCCACGACGTTTGGCTCGGGAAGAATTCACCCCTCCACTTT	CATSDPGHDVWLGKNSPLHF
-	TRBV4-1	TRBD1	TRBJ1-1	TGCGCCAGCAGCCGAGCGGGCGGACAGGGGGCAGAGAACACTGAAGCTTTCTTT	CASSRAGGQGAENTEAFF
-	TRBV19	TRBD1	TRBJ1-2	TGTGCCAGTAGTCCCCCGGAGGGGGCGCGGGGCTACACCTTC	CASSPPEGARGYTF
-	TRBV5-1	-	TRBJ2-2	TGCGCCAGCAGCTTGACGGGCCGACAAGGCACCGGGGAGCTGTTTTTT	CASSLTGRQGTGELFF
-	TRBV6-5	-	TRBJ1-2	TGTGCCAGCAGTTATCCGGTGGACCGGGTAACGAGCTACACCTTC	CASSYPVDRVTSYTF
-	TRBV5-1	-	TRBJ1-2	TGCGCCAGCAGCTTTGGCCAGGGTAGTGGCTACACCTTC	CASSFGQGSGYTF
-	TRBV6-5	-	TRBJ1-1	TGTGCCAGCAGTCCCCCCCGGGGCGGCACTGAAGCTTTCTTT	CASSPPRGGTEAFF
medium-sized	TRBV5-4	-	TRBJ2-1	TGTGCCAGCGGGGTTGAGAGTCATGAGCAGTTCTTC	CASGVESHEQFF
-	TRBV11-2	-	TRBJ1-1	TGTGCCAGCAGCTTAGATGGGGGGGGGACTGAAGCTTTCTTT	CASSLDGGGTEAFF
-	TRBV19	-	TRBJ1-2	TGTGCCAGTAGTCTCAAGGAAGGGTATGGCTACACCTTC	CASSLKEGYGYTF
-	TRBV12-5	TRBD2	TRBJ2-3	TGTGCTAGTGGTTTGTGGGGGGGAAGCACAGATACGCAGTATTTT	CASGLWGGSTDTQYF
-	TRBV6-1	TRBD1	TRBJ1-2	TGTGCCAGCAGTGAACCCCCGGACAGGGGTTACGGCTACACCTTC	CASSEPPDRGYGYTF
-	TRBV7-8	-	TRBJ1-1	TGTGCCAGCAGCTCCCCCGGGGGTGAAGCTTTCTTT	CASSSPGGEAFF
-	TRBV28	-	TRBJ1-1	TGTGCCAGCAATCCTCCAGGGAGCGGAATTCGGGCTTTCTTT	CASNPPGSGIRAFF
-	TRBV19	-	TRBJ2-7	TGTGCCAGTAGTGCATCCAAGACAGCGATCTACGAGCAGTACTTC	CASSASKTAIYEQYF
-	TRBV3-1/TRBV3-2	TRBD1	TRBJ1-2	TGTGCCAGCAGCCTTAACCCAGGGGGCCCCATCTATGGCTACACCTTC	CASSLNPGGPIYGYTF
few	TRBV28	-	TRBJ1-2	TGTGCCAGCAGTTTGACGGGACACAGCAACTATGGCTACACCTTC	CASSLTGHSNYGYTF
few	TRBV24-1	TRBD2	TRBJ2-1	TGTGCCACCAGTACGGGAAGACTAGCGGGCTCCTACAATGAGCAGTTCTTC	CATSTGRLAGSYNEQFF
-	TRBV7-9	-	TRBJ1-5	TGTGCCAGCAGCTTAGCAGGTGGGAATCAGCCCCAGCATTTT	CASSLAGGNQPQHF
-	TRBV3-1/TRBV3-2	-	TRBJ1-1	TGTGCCAGCAGCCTCCCAGGGCTAATCGGTGAAGCTTTCTTT	CASSLPGLIGEAFF
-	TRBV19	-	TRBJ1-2	TGTGCCAGTAGTACCGGACGGGAGAACTATGGCTACACCTTC	CASSTGRENYGYTF
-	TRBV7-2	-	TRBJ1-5	TGTGCCAGCAGCCCCTTCATGGGGGCCGATCAGCCCCAGCATTTT	CASSPFMGADQPQHF
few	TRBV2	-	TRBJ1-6	TGTGCCAGCAGTTTGTCACAGCTGAACTTATATAATTCACCCCTCCACTTT	CASSLSQLNLYNSPLHF
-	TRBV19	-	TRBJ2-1	TGTGCCAGTAGTACGGACGGTTACAATGAGCAGTTCTTC	CASSTDGYNEQFF
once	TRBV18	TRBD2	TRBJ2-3	TGTGCCAGCTCACCAAGGCAGTCGACTAGCGGGAGTGGCACGCAGTATTTT	CASSPRQSTSGSGTQYF
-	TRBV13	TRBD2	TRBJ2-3	TGTGCCACGGCGTTCTGGACTAGCGGCACAGATACGCAGTATTTT	CATAFWTSGTDTQYF
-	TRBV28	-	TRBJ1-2	TGTGCCAGCAGTTTCGGGCTGGGGGTCTTGGGCTACACCTTC	CASSFGLGVLGYTF
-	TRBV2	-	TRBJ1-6	TGTGCCACCTCTGTGGAGGGATCACCCCCCCACTTT	CATSVEGSPPHF